Listed below are T cell receptor beta chains from one sample, sequenced in a study of blood T cell repertoires in COVID-19. Profiled with immunoSEQ multiplex PCR; TCRdb holds only in-frame clones, not every one. The data contain roughly 430,000 clones, roughly 84% of them seen just once; the ten biggest clones take up approximately 1.5%. What was sequenced was PBMCs or T cells enriched from blood (not recorded which). These TCRs come from a woman aged 18-29 years who had been exposed to COVID-19. Both conserved end residues are trimmed from each CDR3.

V gene | CDR3 length | CDR3 protein
TRBV7-2 | 15 | ASSSGTSGRDYNEQF
TRBV11-2 | 14 | ASSSLGQAIAGELF
TRBV2 | 12 | ASSSGTAHGTQY
TRBV7-7 | 17 | ASSQLTLGQGANTGELF
TRBV4-2 | 15 | ASSQEVRVEGLNEQF
TRBV15 | 10 | ATSRGTSGYT
TRBV28 | 14 | ASSPQGANSNQPQH
TRBV13 | 11 | ASSSTGNYEQY
TRBV23-1 | 15 | ASSQSSAPTGTPPLH
TRBV18 | 14 | ASSPKQGPGYNEQF
TRBV6-5 | 11 | ASLRGSTGELF
TRBV15 | 15 | ATSRDRSATGPTEAF
TRBV9 | 12 | ASSSQGGTDTQY
TRBV7-9 | 10 | ASSGQYAIQY
TRBV10-3 | 15 | AISVRQGQETLYGYT
TRBV7-9 | 11 | ASSLVKHNEQF
TRBV6-2/TRBV6-3 | 17 | ASSYWVGTGRYSNQPQH
TRBV6-5 | 12 | ASSYQPGADTQY
TRBV11-2 | 14 | ASSLEFRDLNTEAF
TRBV2 | 13 | ASMGLGTVGEKLF
TRBV12-3/TRBV12-4 | 9 | ASERTDTQY
TRBV7-6 | 11 | ASSQGGVYEQY
TRBV4-1 | 14 | ASSQVSGVANEKLF
TRBV30 | 11 | AWSGQGIRGYT
TRBV9 | 11 | ASSARGGSHYT
TRBV28 | 17 | ASVDPGQGAKMTRGEQY